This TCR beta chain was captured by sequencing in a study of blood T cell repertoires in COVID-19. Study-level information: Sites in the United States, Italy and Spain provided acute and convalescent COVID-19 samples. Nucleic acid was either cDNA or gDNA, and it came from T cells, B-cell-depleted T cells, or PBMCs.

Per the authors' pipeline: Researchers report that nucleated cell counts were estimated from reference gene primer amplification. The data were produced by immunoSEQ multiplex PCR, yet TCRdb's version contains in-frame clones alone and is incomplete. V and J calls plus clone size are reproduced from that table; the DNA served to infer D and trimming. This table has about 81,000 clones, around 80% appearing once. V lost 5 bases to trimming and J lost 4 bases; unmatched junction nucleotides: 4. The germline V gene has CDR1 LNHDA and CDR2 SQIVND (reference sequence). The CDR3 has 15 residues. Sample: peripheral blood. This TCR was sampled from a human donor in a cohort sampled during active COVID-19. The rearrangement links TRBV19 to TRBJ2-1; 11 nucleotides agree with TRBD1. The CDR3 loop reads CASSWGQGVYNEQFF. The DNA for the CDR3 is TGTGCCAGTAGTTGGGGACAGGGGGTTTACAATGAGCAGTTCTTC.